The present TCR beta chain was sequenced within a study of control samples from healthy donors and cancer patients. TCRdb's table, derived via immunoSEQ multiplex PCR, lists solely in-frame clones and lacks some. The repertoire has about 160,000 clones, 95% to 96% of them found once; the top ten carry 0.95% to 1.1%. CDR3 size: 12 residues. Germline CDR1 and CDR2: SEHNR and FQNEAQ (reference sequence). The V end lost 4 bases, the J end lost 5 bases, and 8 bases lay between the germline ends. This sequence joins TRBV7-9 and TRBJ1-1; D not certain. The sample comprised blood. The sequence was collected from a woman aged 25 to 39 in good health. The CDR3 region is CASSSRRTEAFF. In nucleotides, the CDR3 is TGTGCCAGCAGCTCCCGGAGAACTGAAGCTTTCTTT. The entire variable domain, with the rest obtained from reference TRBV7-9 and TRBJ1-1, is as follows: DTGVSQNPRHKITKRGQNVTFRCDPISEHNRLYWYRQTLGQGPEFLTYFQNEAQLEKSRLLSDRFSAERPKGSFSTLEIQRTEQGDSAMYLCASSSRRTEAFFGQGTRLTVV.